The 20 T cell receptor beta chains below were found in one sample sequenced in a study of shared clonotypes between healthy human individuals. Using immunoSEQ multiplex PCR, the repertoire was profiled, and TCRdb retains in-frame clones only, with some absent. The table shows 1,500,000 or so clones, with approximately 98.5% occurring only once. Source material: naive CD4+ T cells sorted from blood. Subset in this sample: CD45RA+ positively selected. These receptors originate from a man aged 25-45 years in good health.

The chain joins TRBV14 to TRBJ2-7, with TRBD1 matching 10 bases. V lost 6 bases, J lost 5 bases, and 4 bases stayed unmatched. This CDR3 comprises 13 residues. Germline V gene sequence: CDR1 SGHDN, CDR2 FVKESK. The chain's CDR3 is CASSRQGAHEQYF. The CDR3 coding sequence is TGTGCCAGCAGTCGACAGGGGGCGCACGAGCAGTACTTC.

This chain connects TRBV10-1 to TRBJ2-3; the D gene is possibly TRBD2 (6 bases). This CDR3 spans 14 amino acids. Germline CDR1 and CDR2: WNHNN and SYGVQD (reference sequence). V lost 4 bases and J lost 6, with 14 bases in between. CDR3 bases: TGCGCCAGCAGTGTGAGCGGGCCGGAGGATACGCAGTATTTT. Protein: CASSVSGPEDTQYF.

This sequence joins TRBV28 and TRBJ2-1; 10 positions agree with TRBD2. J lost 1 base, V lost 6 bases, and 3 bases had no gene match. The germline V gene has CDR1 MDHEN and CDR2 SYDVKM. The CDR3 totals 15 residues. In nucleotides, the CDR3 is TGTGCCAGCAGACTTAGCGGGAGGTCCTACAATGAGCAGTTCTTC. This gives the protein CASRLSGRSYNEQFF.

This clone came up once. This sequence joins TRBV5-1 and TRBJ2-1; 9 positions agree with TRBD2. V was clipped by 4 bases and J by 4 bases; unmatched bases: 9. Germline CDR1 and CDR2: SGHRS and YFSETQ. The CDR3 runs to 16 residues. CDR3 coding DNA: TGCGCCAGCAGCACGACTAGCGGATCCCCTTACAATGAGCAGTTCTTC. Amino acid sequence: CASSTTSGSPYNEQFF.

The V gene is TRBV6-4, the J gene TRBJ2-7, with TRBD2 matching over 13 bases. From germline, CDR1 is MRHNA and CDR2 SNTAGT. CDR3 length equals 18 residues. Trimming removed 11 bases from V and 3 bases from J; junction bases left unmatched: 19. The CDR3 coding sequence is TGTGCCCGCCCGCACAGGGGGACTAGCGGGAACGGTAACTACGAGCAGTACTTC. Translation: CARPHRGTSGNGNYEQYF.

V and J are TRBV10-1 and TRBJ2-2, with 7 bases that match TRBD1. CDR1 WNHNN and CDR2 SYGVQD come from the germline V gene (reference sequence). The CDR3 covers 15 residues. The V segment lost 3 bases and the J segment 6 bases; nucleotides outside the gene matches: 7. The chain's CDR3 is CASSDSGTVAGELFF. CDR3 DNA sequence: TGCGCCAGCAGTGATTCCGGGACAGTGGCCGGGGAGCTGTTTTTT.

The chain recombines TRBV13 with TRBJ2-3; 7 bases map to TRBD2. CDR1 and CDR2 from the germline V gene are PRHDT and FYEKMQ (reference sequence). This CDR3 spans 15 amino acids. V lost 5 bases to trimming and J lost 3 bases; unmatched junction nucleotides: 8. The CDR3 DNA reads TGTGCCAGCAGCCCTCGGACTAGGAAGACAGATACGCAGTATTTT. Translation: CASSPRTRKTDTQYF.

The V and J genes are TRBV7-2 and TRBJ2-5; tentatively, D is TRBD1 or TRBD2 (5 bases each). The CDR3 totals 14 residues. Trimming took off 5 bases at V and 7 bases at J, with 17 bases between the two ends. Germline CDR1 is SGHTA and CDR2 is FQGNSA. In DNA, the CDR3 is TGTGCCAGCAGCCCTGGGACCAGCCGTCCGACCCAGTACTTC. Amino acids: CASSPGTSRPTQYF.

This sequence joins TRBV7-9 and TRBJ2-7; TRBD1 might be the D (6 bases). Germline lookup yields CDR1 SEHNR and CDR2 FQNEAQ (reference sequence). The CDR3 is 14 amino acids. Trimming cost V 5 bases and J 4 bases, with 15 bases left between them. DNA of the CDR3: TGTGCCAGCAGCCCGTCTGGGGGCCCATACGAGCAGTACTTC. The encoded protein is CASSPSGGPYEQYF.

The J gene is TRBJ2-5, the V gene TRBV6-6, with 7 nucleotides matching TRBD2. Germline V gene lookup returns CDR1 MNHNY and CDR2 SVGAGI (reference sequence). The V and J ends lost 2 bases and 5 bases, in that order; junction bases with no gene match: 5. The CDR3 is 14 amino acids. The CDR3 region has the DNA TGTGCCAGCAGTTACCAGCGGGGCCCGGAGACCCAGTACTTC. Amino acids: CASSYQRGPETQYF.

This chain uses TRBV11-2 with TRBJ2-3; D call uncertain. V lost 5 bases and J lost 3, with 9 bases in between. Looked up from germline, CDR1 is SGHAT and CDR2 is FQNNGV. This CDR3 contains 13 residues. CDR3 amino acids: CASSPPPTDTQYF. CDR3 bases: TGTGCCAGCAGCCCCCCCCCTACAGATACGCAGTATTTT.

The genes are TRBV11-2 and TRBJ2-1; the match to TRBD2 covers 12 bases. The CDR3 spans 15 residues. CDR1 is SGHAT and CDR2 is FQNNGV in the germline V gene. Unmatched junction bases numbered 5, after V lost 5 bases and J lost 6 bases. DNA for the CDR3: TGTGCCAGCAGCCAAGGACTAGCGGGAATCAATGAGCAGTTCTTC. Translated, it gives CASSQGLAGINEQFF.

In nucleotides, the CDR3 is TGTGCCAGCAGCAACAGGGGTTCTGGGGCCAACGTCCTGACTTTC. Translating gives CASSNRGSGANVLTF. The gene calls are TRBV9 and TRBJ2-6; TRBD1 matches at 7 bases. After removal of 4 bases from V and 1 base from J, the junction contained 2 bases not matched to a gene. CDR3 length: 15 residues. The germline V gene encodes CDR1 SGDLS and CDR2 YYNGEE.

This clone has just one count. The CDR3 loop reads CASSQAGLNTEAFF. The CDR3, as DNA: TGCGCCAGCAGCCAAGCCGGACTGAACACTGAAGCTTTCTTT. The V and J genes are TRBV4-3 and TRBJ1-1; D not certain. The CDR3 has 14 amino acids. Deletions cut 1 base from V and 0 bases from J, with 6 bases between. Germline loops: CDR1 LGHNA, CDR2 YSLEER.

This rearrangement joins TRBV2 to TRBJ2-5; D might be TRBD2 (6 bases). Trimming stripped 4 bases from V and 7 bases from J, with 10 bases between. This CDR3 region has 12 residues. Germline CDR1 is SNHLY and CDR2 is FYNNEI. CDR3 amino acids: CASSVGLMTQYF. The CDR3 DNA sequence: TGTGCCAGCAGTGTGGGACTCATGACCCAGTACTTC.

The DNA of the CDR3 is TGTGCCATCAGTGAGAAGGAGGGCGAAGCTTTCTTT. Protein product: CAISEKEGEAFF. The chain employs TRBV10-3 and TRBJ1-1; unclear D gene. Looked up from germline, CDR1 is ENHRY and CDR2 is SYGVKD. V was clipped by 2 bases and J by 8 bases, with 9 bases between them. The CDR3 is made up of 12 amino acids.

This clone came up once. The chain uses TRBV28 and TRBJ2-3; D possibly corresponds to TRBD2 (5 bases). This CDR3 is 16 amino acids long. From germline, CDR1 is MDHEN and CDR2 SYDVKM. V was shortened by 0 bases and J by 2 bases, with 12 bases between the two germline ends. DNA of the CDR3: TGTGCCAGCAGTTTATGGCAGCGGACCTCCACAGATACGCAGTATTTT. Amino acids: CASSLWQRTSTDTQYF. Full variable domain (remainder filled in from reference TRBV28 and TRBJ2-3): DVKVTQSSRYLVKRTGEKVFLECVQDMDHENMFWYRQDPGLGLRLIYFSYDVKMKEKGDIPEGYSVSREKKERFSLILESASTNQTSMYLCASSLWQRTSTDTQYFGPGTRLTVL.

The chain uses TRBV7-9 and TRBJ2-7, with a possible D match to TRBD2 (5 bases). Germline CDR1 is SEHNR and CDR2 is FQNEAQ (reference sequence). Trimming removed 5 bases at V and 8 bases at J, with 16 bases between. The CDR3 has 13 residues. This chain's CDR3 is CASSSTGSGKQYF. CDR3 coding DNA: TGTGCCAGCAGCAGTACGGGGAGCGGCAAGCAGTACTTC.

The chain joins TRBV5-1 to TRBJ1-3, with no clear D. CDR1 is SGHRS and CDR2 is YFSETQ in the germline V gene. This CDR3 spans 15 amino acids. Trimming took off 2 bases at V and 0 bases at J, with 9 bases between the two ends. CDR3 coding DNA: TGCGCCAGCAGCTTCGGGGAGATCTCTGGAAACACCATATATTTT. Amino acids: CASSFGEISGNTIYF. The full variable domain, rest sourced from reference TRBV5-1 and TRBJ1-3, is KAGVTQTPRYLIKTRGQQVTLSCSPISGHRSVSWYQQTPGQGLQFLFEYFSETQRNKGNFPGRFSGRQFSNSRSEMNVSTLELGDSALYLCASSFGEISGNTIYFGEGSWLTVV.

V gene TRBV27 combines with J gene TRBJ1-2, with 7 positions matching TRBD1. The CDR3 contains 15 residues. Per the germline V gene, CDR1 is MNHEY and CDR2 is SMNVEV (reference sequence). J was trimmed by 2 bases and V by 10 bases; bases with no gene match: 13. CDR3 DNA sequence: TGTGCCACCAAACGGGACAGAGTAAACAACTATGGCTACACCTTC. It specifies CATKRDRVNNYGYTF.